What follows describes a single TCR beta chain. Its antigen has not been determined. Base-call qualities are not available, and no considerably larger clone is one nucleotide away. The sample originates from a study of T-cell reconstitution after alpha-beta-depleted transplantation in children (dated by TCRdb to 2015 to 2016). About the study as a whole: Using TCR repertoire profiling, the study quantitatively followed how T-cell immune reconstitution unfolded in children after TCRalphabeta/CD19-depleted allogeneic hematopoietic cell transplantation.

The CDR3 measures 11 amino acids from cysteine to phenylalanine. Solely the CDR3 DNA is kept, with 33 bases framed from the first base. V lost 4 bases and J lost 7 bases; the stretch between them is 10 bases long. CDR1 and CDR2, looked up from the germline V gene, are SQVTM and ANQGSEA. Library preparation was by PCR. Sequenced on an Illumina HiSeq 2500. TCR libraries were prepared with molecular barcoding, using unique molecular identifiers to normalize TCRbeta repertoire quantification. The raw public data were reprocessed by TCRdb itself: fastp quality trimming at Q25, MiXCR clonotype calling, in-frame beta chains only. Each record represents a unique CDR3 protein, reported with the most common genes and DNA among its rows. The sample includes about 500,000 distinct CDR3 sequences, with around a third observed a single time. In total, the top ten clones hold 2% to 2.5% of the sample.

The sample in question was PBMCs from the stem cell graft donor, obtained from the stem cell graft. The sequence joins TRBV29-1 to TRBJ1-2; the D gene cannot be named for sure. This sequence was found in a human donor who donated a stem cell graft to a child with aplastic anemia. Read as DNA, the sequence is TGCAGCGTTGCGCAGCACCTTGGCTACACCTTC. This sequence encodes CSVAQHLGYTF.